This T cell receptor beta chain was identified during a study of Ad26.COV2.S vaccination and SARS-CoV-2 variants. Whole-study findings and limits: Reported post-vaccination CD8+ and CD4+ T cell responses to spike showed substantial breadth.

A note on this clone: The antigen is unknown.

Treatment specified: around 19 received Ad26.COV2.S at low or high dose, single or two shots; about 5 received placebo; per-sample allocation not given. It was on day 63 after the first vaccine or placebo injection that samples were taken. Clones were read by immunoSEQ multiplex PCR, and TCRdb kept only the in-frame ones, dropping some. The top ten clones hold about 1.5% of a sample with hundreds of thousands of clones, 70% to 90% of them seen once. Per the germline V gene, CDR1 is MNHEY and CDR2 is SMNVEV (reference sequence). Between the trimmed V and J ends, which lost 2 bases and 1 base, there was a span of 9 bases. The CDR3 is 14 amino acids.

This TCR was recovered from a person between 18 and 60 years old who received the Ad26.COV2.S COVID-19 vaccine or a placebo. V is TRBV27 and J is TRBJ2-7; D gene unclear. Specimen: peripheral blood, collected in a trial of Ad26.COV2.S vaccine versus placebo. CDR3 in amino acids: CASSLDDGSYEQYF. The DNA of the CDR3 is TGTGCCAGCAGTTTAGATGACGGGTCCTACGAGCAGTACTTC.